This TCR beta chain was retrieved from a study of T cells in Graves' hyperthyroidism and ophthalmopathy. Study-wide results and caveats: A model of 13 V-J pairs discriminated ophthalmopathy from stable hyperthyroidism. Blood held most thyroid clonotypes expanded above 0.001 frequency.

Diagnostic decisions used clinical symptoms, serum thyroxine and TRAb, thyroid ultrasound and orbital computed tomography. Amplified regions were TCR beta CDR3 sequences from RNA transcripts. HTBI primers were used for first-round RT-PCR of the TCR CDR3. TCRdb reprocessed the multiplex PCR reads with MiXCR, giving one entry per CDR3 protein. The data hold fewer than 200,000 distinct CDR3 sequences, with roughly 10% observed a single time. Ten or more counts support this clonotype. The antigen remains undetermined. V shed 5 bases and J 5 bases; nucleotides not matched to a gene: 13. Germline V CDR1 and CDR2: SEHNR, FQNEAQ (reference sequence). The CDR3 is 16 residues long.

The J gene is TRBJ2-5, the V gene TRBV7-9; the match to TRBD1 covers 8 bases. Sequenced sample: blood. This TCR was recovered from a woman under 30 with Graves' hyperthyroidism that later progressed to Graves' ophthalmopathy. The CDR3 region has the DNA TGTGCCAGCAGCCTCCAGGGGGCACTTTCCGCGGAGACCCAGTACTTC. As protein: CASSLQGALSAETQYF.